These 23 T cell receptor beta chains were all obtained from the same sample, sequenced in a study of blood T cell repertoires in COVID-19. Sequencing used immunoSEQ multiplex PCR; TCRdb keeps in-frame clones, though not all of them. The sample shows some 200,000 clones, under 90% of them seen only once. Sequenced material: peripheral blood. Receptors originate from a man aged 30 to 39 with active or convalescent COVID-19.

The V gene is TRBV19, the J gene TRBJ2-7, with TRBD1 matching 8 bases. The V segment lost 2 bases and the J segment 5 bases; nucleotides outside the gene matches: 5. The CDR3 is 14 residues long. Germline assignment: CDR1 LNHDA and CDR2 SQIVND (reference sequence). DNA of the CDR3: TGTGCCAGTAGTATACGACAGGGGTTCCACGAGCAGTACTTC. This encodes CASSIRQGFHEQYF.

The chain recombines TRBV18 with TRBJ1-6; 9 bases map to TRBD1. Trimming cost V 3 bases and J 5 bases; bases outside gene matches: 2. The CDR3 loop spans 15 amino acids. Germline V lookup: CDR1 KGHSH, CDR2 LQKENI. The CDR3 spells CASSPRDRDNSPLHF. For the CDR3, the DNA is TGTGCCAGCTCACCTCGGGACAGGGATAATTCACCCCTCCACTTT.

The V call is TRBV3-1 (or the pseudogene TRBV3-2), the J call TRBJ2-7, with a tentative D call TRBD2 (5 bases). V was trimmed by 0 bases and J by 6 bases, leaving 15 bases between them. The germline CDR1 and CDR2 sequences are LGHDT and YNNKEL (reference sequence). CDR3 size: 15 residues. The CDR3 is CASSQEDSPWSEQYF. CDR3 DNA: TGTGCCAGCAGCCAAGAGGACTCCCCCTGGAGCGAGCAGTACTTC.

J is TRBJ2-3 and V is TRBV2; 7 bases are a match to TRBD2. From germline, CDR1 is SNHLY and CDR2 FYNNEI. V shed 3 bases, J shed 2 bases, and the junction held 5 bases outside the gene matches. The CDR3 extends over 15 amino acids. The CDR3 sequence is CASSDPAGITDTQYF. CDR3 DNA sequence: TGTGCCAGCAGTGATCCAGCGGGGATCACAGATACGCAGTATTTT.

Concerning this clone: This sample also contains other DNA sequences that code for the same CDR3. The V and J genes are TRBV4-3 and TRBJ2-3; 12 bases fit TRBD2. The CDR3 spans 16 residues. Trimming removed 0 bases from V and 4 bases from J; junction bases left unmatched: 2. CDR1 is LGHNA, CDR2 YSLEER, per germline. The CDR3 sequence is CASSQDLAGGPDTQYF. In DNA, the CDR3 is TGCGCCAGCAGCCAAGATCTAGCGGGAGGGCCAGATACGCAGTATTTT.

The chain uses TRBV7-2 and TRBJ2-7; D gene uncertain. Germline CDR1 SGHTA, CDR2 FQGNSA. The CDR3 sequence is 12 residues long. V lost 2 bases, J lost 0 bases, and 2 bases lay in between. The CDR3 nucleotides are TGTGCCAGCAGCTTATACTCCTACGAGCAGTACTTC. It yields the protein CASSLYSYEQYF.

V usage is TRBV19 and J usage is TRBJ1-1, with a possible D match to TRBD1 (6 bases). This CDR3 has 13 amino acids. CDR1 and CDR2 from the germline V gene are LNHDA and SQIVND (reference sequence). V was trimmed by 3 bases and J by 8 bases, leaving 13 bases between them. The chain's CDR3 is CASSIQEDREAFF. In DNA form, the CDR3 reads TGTGCCAGTAGTATTCAAGAGGACAGAGAAGCTTTCTTT.

The CDR3 protein is CASSEQGANYGYTF. CDR3 DNA: TGTGCCAGCAGTGAACAGGGGGCGAATTATGGCTACACCTTC. The chain recombines TRBV2 with TRBJ1-2; TRBD1 aligns across 8 bases. The CDR3 is made up of 14 amino acids. The junction had 4 bases not matched to a gene; V was cut back by 2 bases and J by 5 bases. CDR1 is SNHLY, CDR2 FYNNEI, per germline.

The chain combines TRBV11-3 with TRBJ2-1; perhaps TRBD1 as D (6 bases). This CDR3 contains 12 residues. Germline CDR1 SGHNT, CDR2 YENEEA. Trimming stripped 4 bases from V and 7 bases from J, with 8 bases between. The CDR3 region is CASSSQGNEQFF. The CDR3, as DNA: TGTGCCAGCAGCTCGCAGGGGAATGAGCAGTTCTTC.

This chain connects TRBV14 to TRBJ2-7; 10 nucleotides agree with TRBD2. The CDR3 sequence is 15 residues long. Germline CDR1 SGHDN, CDR2 FVKESK. V shed 1 base and J 2 bases; nucleotides not matched to a gene: 2. The CDR3 coding sequence is TGTGCCAGCAGCCAAGGGAGCGGGAGGGCCTACGAGCAGTACTTC. Protein sequence: CASSQGSGRAYEQYF.

The J gene is TRBJ1-2, the V gene TRBV9; the match to TRBD1 covers 9 bases. CDR3 length equals 15 residues. V lost 0 bases, J lost 4 bases, and 4 bases stayed unmatched. Germline CDR1 and CDR2: SGDLS and YYNGEE. This CDR3 reads CASSVEDRGIYGYTF. In DNA, the CDR3 is TGTGCCAGCAGCGTAGAAGACAGGGGGATCTATGGCTACACCTTC.

This rearrangement joins TRBV6-1 to TRBJ1-5; TRBD1 matches at 8 bases. Losses at the gene ends were 1 base for V and 4 bases for J; bases not matched to a gene: 0. This CDR3 has 14 amino acids. Germline values: CDR1 MNHNS, CDR2 SASEGT. The CDR3, as DNA: TGTGCCAGCAGTGAAGGGGACAGGAATCAGCCCCAGCATTTT. As protein: CASSEGDRNQPQHF.

The chain has TRBV6-5 and TRBJ1-2, with D unclear. Germline CDR1 MNHEY, CDR2 SVGAGI. The CDR3 loop spans 12 amino acids. The ends were cut back, 7 bases at V and 8 bases at J, with 14 bases in the middle. The CDR3 bases are TGTGCCAGCAAAGGGCACGAGGGCGGCTACACCTTC. As protein: CASKGHEGGYTF.

The genes are TRBV30 and TRBJ1-3; the D is unclear. The V gene lost 5 bases and the J gene lost 4 bases, with 12 bases spanning the gap. Germline lookup yields CDR1 GTSNPN and CDR2 SVGIG (reference sequence). The CDR3 totals 13 residues. CDR3 residues: CAWGGRPGNTIYF. Written as DNA, the CDR3 is TGTGCCTGGGGCGGGCGGCCGGGAAACACCATATATTTT.

The chain uses TRBV2 and TRBJ2-5; TRBD2 agrees at 7 bases. Germline V gene data show CDR1 as SNHLY and CDR2 as FYNNEI. With V trimmed by 8 bases and J by 6 bases, 18 bases remained unmatched. There are 16 residues in the CDR3. CDR3 loop: CASQGPSASGPKTQYF. CDR3 coding DNA: TGTGCCAGCCAGGGTCCCTCGGCTAGCGGTCCGAAGACCCAGTACTTC. Full variable domain (missing parts from reference TRBV2 and TRBJ2-5): EPEVTQTPSHQVTQMGQEVILRCVPISNHLYFYWYRQILGQKVEFLVSFYNNEISEKSEIFDDQFSVERPDGSNFTLKIRSTKLEDSAMYFCASQGPSASGPKTQYFGPGTRLLVL.

The chain combines TRBV24-1 with TRBJ1-2; D is uncertain. Trimming pared 6 bases from V and 4 bases from J, leaving 14 bases between. Germline CDR1 and CDR2: KGHDR and SFDVKD. CDR3 length: 14 residues. CDR3 in amino acids: CATSKEGIGYGYTF. The DNA of the CDR3 is TGTGCCACCAGTAAGGAGGGAATAGGCTATGGCTACACCTTC.

The gene calls are TRBV30 and TRBJ1-4; D is uncertain. V shed 1 base and J shed 5 bases, with 11 bases lying between them. Germline values: CDR1 GTSNPN, CDR2 SVGIG (reference sequence). CDR3 length: 14 amino acids. In DNA, the CDR3 is TGTGCCTGGAGTGCCGTCGCGGGGAATGAAAAACTGTTTTTT. Its protein is CAWSAVAGNEKLFF.

The chain has TRBV5-5 and TRBJ2-7, with D uncertain. CDR3 length: 12 residues. CDR1 is SGHKS, CDR2 YYEKEE, per germline (reference sequence). With 3 bases removed from V and 5 bases from J, the gap between germline ends came to 9 bases. The CDR3 protein is CASSSSEDEQYV. As DNA, the CDR3 is TGTGCCAGCAGCTCATCCGAGGACGAGCAGTACGTC.

The V gene is TRBV7-3, the J gene TRBJ1-1; TRBD1 aligns across 7 bases. The V gene end was trimmed by 5 bases and the J gene end by 1 base; junction bases not matched to a gene: 4. Per germline, CDR1 SGHTA and CDR2 FQGTGA. The CDR3 runs 14 residues. CDR3 bases: TGTGCCAGCAGCCCCGACAGGGCGAACACTGAAGCTTTCTTT. This translates into CASSPDRANTEAFF.

This clone was detected a few times. This chain links TRBV21-1 with TRBJ1-3; the tabulated D call, TRBD1, remains unverified against the DNA. TRBV21-1 is recorded as a pseudogene. The CDR3 length is 14 residues. CDR3 loop: CASSEGAGGNTIYF. CDR3 coding DNA: TGTGCCAGCAGCGAGGGGGCGGGAGGAAACACCATATATTTT.

The rearrangement uses TRBV19 and TRBJ1-1, with D possibly TRBD1 on 6 matching bases. The CDR3 length is 16 residues. Germline CDR1 and CDR2: LNHDA and SQIVND (reference sequence). Trimming left V 7 bases short and J 1 base short, with 19 bases between. CDR3 region: CASKVLGGATNTEAFF. The DNA for the CDR3 is TGTGCCAGTAAGGTCCTTGGGGGCGCTACGAACACTGAAGCTTTCTTT.

The rearrangement joins TRBV28 to TRBJ1-2; perhaps TRBD1 as D (5 bases). The germline CDR1 and CDR2 sequences are MDHEN and SYDVKM. The CDR3 length is 14 residues. Trimming shortened V by 1 base and J by 4 bases, and 10 bases separated the two germline ends. CDR3 residues: CASSLSPGFYGYTF. In DNA, the CDR3 is TGTGCCAGCAGTTTATCCCCAGGGTTCTATGGCTACACCTTC.

The chain links TRBV9 to TRBJ1-1, with a possible D match to TRBD1 (6 bases). Trimming cost V 3 bases and J 6 bases, with 12 bases left between them. Germline loops: CDR1 SGDLS, CDR2 YYNGEE. The CDR3 sequence is 13 residues long. CDR3 sequence: CASSDNTGPEAFF. The CDR3 DNA is TGTGCCAGCAGCGACAACACAGGGCCTGAAGCTTTCTTT.